This paragraph reports one T cell receptor beta chain. Its antigen is undetermined. One end of the junction varies from germline; a read error may be responsible. This entry comes from a study of tumor-infiltrating lymphocytes in primary liver carcinoma. Study background: Tumor stage was T1-T3 N0M0, and tumor size was about 4 to 10 cm across. Per sample, productive TCRbeta reads numbered roughly 3.5 to 7.13 million, similar across tissue types.

The CDR3 runs to 14 residues. CDR1 SGHAT and CDR2 FQNNGV come from the germline V gene. Starting material of 500 ng total RNA yielded TCR beta cDNA via a constant-region primer. Three nested multiplex PCR rounds, a slightly modified ARM-PCR, produced the libraries for TCR beta. Researchers ran the first two PCR rounds for roughly 10 cycles each with TRBV1-TRBV30 forward primers and a C-beta reverse primer. TCRdb re-derived calls from the multiplex PCR reads in MiXCR, one entry per CDR3 protein. The table records 150,000 to 200,000 distinct CDR3 sequences, just under 85% of them present only once. Each 20-30 mg portion of unsorted bulk tissue served as the source for co-extraction of RNA and DNA. General study findings and limits: Significantly larger top-250-clone fractions were found in tumors than in blood (p = 0.039).

The sample consisted of tumor tissue from primary liver carcinoma. This rearrangement joins TRBV11-2 to TRBJ1-1, with D uncertain. This TCR was sampled from a man aged 35 to 55 with primary liver carcinoma and hepatitis B virus infection. CDR3 sequence reads: CASSLGRMNTDAFF. As DNA, the CDR3 is TGTGCCAGTAGCCTTGGACGGATGAACACTGACGCTTTCTTT. Together with reference TRBV11-2 and TRBJ1-1, the CDR3 gives the full variable domain: EAGVAQSPRYKIIEKRQSVAFWCNPISGHATLYWYQQILGQGPKLLIQFQNNGVVDDSQLPKDRFSAERLKGVDSTLKIQPAKLEDSAVYLCASSLGRMNTDAFFGQGTRLTVV.